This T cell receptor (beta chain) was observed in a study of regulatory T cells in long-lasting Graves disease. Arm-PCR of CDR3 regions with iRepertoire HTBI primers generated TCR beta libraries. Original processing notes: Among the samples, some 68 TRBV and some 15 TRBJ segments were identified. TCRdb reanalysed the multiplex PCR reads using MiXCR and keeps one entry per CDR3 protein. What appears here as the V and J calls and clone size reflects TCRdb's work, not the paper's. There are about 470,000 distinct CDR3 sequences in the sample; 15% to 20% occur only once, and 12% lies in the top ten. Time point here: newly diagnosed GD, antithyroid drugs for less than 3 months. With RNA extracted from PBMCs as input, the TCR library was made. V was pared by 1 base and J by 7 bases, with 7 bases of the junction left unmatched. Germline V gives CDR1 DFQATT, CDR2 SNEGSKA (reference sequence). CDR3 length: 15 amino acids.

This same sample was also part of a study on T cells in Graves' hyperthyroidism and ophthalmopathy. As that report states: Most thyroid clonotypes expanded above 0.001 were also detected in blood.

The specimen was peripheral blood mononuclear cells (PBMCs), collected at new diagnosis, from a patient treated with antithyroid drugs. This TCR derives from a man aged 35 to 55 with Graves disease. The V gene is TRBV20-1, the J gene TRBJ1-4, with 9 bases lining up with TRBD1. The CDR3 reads CSARGAGQGTEKLFF. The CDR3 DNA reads TGCAGTGCTAGAGGGGCAGGACAGGGGACTGAAAAACTGTTTTTT.